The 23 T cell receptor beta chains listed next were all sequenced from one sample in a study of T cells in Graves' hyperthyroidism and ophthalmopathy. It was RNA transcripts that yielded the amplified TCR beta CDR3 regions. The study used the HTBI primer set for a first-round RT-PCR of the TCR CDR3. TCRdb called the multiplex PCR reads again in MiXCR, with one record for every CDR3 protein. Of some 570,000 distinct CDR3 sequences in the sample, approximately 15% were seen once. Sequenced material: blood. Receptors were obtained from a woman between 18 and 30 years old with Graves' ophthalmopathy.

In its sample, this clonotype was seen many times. The CDR3 region has the DNA TGTGCCAGCAGTTGGACTAGCGGGGAGGTCCCCACCGGGGAGCTGTTTTTT. It codes for CASSWTSGEVPTGELFF. The chain joins TRBV12-3 or TRBV12-4 to TRBJ2-2; 12 nucleotides agree with TRBD2. The V segment lost 4 bases and the J segment 4 bases; nucleotides outside the gene matches: 7. The CDR3 spans 17 residues.

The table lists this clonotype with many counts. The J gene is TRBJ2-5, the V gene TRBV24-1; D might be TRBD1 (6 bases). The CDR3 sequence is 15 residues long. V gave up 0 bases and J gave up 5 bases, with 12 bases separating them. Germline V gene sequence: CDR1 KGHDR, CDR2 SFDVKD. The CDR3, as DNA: TGTGCCACCAGTGATTTGGCAGGGGCTAAGGAGACCCAGTACTTC. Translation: CATSDLAGAKETQYF.

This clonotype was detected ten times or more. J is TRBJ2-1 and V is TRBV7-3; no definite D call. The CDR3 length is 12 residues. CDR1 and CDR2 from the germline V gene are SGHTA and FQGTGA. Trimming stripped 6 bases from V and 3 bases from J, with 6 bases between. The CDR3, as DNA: TGTGCCAGCAGTCCCGACTACAATGAGCAGTTCTTC. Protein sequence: CASSPDYNEQFF.

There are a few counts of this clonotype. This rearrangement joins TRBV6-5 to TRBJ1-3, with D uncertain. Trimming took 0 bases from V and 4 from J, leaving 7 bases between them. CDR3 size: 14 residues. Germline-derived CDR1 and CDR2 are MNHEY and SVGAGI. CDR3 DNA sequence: TGTGCCAGCAGTTACTCCGCGGGGGGAAACACCATATATTTT. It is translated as CASSYSAGGNTIYF.

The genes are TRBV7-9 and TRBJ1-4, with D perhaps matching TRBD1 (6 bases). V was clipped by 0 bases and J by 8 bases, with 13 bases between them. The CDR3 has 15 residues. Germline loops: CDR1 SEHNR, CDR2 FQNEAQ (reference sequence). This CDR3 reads CASSLAPPGDEKLFF. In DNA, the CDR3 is TGTGCCAGCAGCTTAGCCCCCCCAGGGGACGAAAAACTGTTTTTT.

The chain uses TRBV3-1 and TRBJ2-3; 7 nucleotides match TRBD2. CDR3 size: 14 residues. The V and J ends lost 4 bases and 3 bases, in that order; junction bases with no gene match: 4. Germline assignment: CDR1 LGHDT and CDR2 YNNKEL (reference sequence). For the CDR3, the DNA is TGTGCCAGCAGCCGCCGCGGGGGAACAGATACGCAGTATTTT. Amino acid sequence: CASSRRGGTDTQYF.

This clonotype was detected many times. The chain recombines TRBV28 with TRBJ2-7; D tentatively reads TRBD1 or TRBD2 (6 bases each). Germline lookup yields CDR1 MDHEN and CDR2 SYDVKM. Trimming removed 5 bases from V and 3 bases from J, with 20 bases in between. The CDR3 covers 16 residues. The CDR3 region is CASSEMGTGRGYEQYF. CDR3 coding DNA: TGTGCCAGCAGTGAAATGGGAACAGGGCGGGGCTACGAGCAGTACTTC.

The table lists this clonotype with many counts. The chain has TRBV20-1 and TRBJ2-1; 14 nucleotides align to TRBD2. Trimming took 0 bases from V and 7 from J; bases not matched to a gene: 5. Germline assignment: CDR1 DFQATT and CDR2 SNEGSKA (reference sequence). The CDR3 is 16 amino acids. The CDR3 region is CSARDQGLAGDNEQFF. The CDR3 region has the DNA TGCAGTGCTAGAGATCAGGGACTAGCGGGAGATAATGAGCAGTTCTTC.

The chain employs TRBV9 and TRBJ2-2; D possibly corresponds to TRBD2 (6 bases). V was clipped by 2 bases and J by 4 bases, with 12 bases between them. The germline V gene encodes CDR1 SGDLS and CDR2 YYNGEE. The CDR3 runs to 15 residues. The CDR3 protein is CASSVREAGTGELFF. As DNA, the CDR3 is TGTGCCAGCAGCGTCAGGGAGGCGGGCACCGGGGAGCTGTTTTTT.

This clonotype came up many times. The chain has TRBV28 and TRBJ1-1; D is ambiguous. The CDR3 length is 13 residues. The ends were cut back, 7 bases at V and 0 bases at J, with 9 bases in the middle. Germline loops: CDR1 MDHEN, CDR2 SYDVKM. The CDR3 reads CASTPIMNTEAFF. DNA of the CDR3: TGTGCCAGCACTCCAATTATGAACACTGAAGCTTTCTTT.

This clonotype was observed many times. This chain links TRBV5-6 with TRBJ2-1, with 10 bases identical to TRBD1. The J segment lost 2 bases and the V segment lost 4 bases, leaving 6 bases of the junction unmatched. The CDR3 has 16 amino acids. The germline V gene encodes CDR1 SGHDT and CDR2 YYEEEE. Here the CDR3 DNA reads TGTGCCAGCAGCCTACCGGACAGGGGGACCTACAATGAGCAGTTCTTC. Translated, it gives CASSLPDRGTYNEQFF.

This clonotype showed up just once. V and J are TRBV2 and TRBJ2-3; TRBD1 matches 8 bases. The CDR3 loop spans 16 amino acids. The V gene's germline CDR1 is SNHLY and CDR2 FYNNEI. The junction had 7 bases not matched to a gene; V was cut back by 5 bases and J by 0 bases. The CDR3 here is CASSPGQDLSTDTQYF. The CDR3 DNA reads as TGTGCCAGCAGTCCGGGACAGGACCTTAGCACAGATACGCAGTATTTT.

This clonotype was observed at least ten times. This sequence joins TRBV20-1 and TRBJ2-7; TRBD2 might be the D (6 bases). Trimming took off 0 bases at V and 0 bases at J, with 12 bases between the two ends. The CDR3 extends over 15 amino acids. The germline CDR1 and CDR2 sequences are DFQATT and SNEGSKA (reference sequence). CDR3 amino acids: CSARDLLAPSYEQYF. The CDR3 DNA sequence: TGCAGTGCTAGAGACTTACTAGCTCCCTCCTACGAGCAGTACTTC.

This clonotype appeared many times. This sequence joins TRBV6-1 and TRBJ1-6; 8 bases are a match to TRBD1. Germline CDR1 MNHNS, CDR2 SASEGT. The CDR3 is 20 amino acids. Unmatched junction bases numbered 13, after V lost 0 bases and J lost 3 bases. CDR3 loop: CASSEAWTGKGRSYNSPLHF. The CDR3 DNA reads TGTGCCAGCAGTGAAGCCTGGACAGGGAAGGGAAGGAGCTATAATTCACCCCTCCACTTT.

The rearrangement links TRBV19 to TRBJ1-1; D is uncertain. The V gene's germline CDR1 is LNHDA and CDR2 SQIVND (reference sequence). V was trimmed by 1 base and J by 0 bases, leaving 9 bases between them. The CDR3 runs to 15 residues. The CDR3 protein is CASSIVRGLNTEAFF. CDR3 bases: TGTGCCAGTAGTATAGTCCGGGGATTGAACACTGAAGCTTTCTTT.

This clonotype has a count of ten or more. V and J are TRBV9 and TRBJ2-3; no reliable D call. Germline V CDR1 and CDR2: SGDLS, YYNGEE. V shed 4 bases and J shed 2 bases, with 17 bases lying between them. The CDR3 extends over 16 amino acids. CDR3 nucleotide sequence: TGTGCCAGCAGCTCCCGTGGTGGCCTTACCACAGATACGCAGTATTTT. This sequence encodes CASSSRGGLTTDTQYF.

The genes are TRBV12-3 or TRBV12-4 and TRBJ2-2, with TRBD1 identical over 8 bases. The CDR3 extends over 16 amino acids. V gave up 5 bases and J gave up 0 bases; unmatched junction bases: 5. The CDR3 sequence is CASSGAGQANTGELFF. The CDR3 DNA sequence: TGTGCCAGCAGTGGTGCGGGACAGGCGAACACCGGGGAGCTGTTTTTT.

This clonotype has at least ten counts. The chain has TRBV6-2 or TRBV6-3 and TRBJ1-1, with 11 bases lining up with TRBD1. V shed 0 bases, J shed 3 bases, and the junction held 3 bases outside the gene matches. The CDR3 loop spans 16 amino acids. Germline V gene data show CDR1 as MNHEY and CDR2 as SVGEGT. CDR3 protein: CASSYSGQGADTEAFF. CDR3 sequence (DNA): TGTGCCAGCAGTTACTCCGGACAGGGGGCGGACACTGAAGCTTTCTTT.

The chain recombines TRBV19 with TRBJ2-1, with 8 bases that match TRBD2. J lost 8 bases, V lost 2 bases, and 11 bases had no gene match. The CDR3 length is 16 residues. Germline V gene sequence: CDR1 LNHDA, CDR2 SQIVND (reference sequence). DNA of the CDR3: TGTGCCAGTAGTATATGGAGCGGGAGTCTTTGGGATGAGCAGTTCTTC. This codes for CASSIWSGSLWDEQFF.

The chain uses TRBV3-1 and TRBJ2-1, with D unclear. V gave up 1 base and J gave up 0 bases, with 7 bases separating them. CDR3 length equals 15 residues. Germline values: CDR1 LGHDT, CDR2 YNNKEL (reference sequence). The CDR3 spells CASSQGTASYNEQFF. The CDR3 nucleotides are TGTGCCAGCAGCCAAGGAACTGCCTCCTACAATGAGCAGTTCTTC.

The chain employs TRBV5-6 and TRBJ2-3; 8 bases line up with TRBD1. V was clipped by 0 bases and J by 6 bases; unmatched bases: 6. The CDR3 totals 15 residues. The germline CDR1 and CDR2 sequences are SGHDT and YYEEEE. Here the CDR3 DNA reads TGTGCCAGCAGCTTGGTGGACAGGGCCGGGGATACGCAGTATTTT. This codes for CASSLVDRAGDTQYF.

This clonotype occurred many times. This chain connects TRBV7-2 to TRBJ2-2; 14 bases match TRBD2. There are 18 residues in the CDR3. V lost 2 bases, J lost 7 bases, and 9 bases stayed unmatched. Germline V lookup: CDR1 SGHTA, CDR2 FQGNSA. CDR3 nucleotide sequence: TGTGCCAGCAGCTTAAAATGGCCGGGACTAGCGGGAGTCGGGGAGCTGTTTTTT. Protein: CASSLKWPGLAGVGELFF.

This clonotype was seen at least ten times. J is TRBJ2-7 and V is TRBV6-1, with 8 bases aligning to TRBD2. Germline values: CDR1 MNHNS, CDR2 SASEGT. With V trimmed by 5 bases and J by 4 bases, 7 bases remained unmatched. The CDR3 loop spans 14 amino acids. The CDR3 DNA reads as TGTGCCAGCAGTCCCGGGACTAGACCTTACGAGCAGTACTTC. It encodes CASSPGTRPYEQYF.